These T cell receptor beta chains were read from a single sample in a study of blood T cells in healthy people across ages. TCRdb independently ran MiXCR on the 5' RACE reads; one entry per CDR3 protein. The sample lists hundreds of thousands of distinct CDR3 sequences; roughly 56% were seen once. Sequences were obtained from blood. Every receptor here comes from a man between 40 and 49 years old in good health. Both conserved end residues are part of each CDR3. A D gene is named only where the DNA matches it firmly. Rows give clone size only sometimes, using once, few, many, or a class for an expanded clone.

clone_size: -; j_call: TRBJ2-5; d_call: -; v_call: TRBV5-1; cdr3_aa: CASSLALARETQYF; cdr3_nt: TGCGCCAGCAGCTTGGCCCTGGCTAGGGAGACCCAGTACTTC
clone_size: -; j_call: TRBJ2-6; d_call: -; v_call: TRBV24-1; cdr3_aa: CATSDPGAASGANVLTF; cdr3_nt: TGTGCCACCAGCGACCCGGGAGCCGCCTCTGGGGCCAACGTCCTGACTTTC
clone_size: -; j_call: TRBJ2-3; d_call: TRBD1; v_call: TRBV11-2; cdr3_aa: CASSRVPGQGGTDTQYF; cdr3_nt: TGTGCCAGCAGCCGGGTCCCGGGACAGGGGGGTACAGATACGCAGTATTTT
clone_size: -; j_call: TRBJ2-7; d_call: -; v_call: TRBV9; cdr3_aa: CASSVGPRDEQYF; cdr3_nt: TGTGCCAGCAGCGTAGGACCTAGAGACGAGCAGTACTTC
clone_size: -; j_call: TRBJ1-6; d_call: -; v_call: TRBV27; cdr3_aa: CASSLSYGTSSPLHF; cdr3_nt: TGTGCCAGCAGTTTATCGTATGGCACATCTTCACCCCTCCACTTT
clone_size: -; j_call: TRBJ1-2; d_call: -; v_call: TRBV27; cdr3_aa: CASSLGPVRGSGYGYTF; cdr3_nt: TGTGCCAGCAGTTTAGGTCCCGTGAGGGGCTCGGGCTATGGCTACACCTTC
clone_size: few; j_call: TRBJ2-2; d_call: TRBD1; v_call: TRBV29-1; cdr3_aa: CSVGTGGNTGELFF; cdr3_nt: TGCAGCGTCGGAACAGGGGGAAACACCGGGGAGCTGTTTTTT
clone_size: -; j_call: TRBJ1-2; d_call: TRBD1; v_call: TRBV6-1; cdr3_aa: CASSDPRDRGPHNYGYTF; cdr3_nt: TGTGCCAGCAGTGACCCCCGGGACAGGGGGCCACATAACTATGGCTACACCTTC
clone_size: -; j_call: TRBJ2-3; d_call: -; v_call: TRBV20-1; cdr3_aa: CSAKTPTGRPDTQYF; cdr3_nt: TGCAGTGCCAAGACCCCGACAGGGAGGCCAGATACGCAGTATTTT
clone_size: -; j_call: TRBJ1-2; d_call: -; v_call: TRBV2; cdr3_aa: CASSEGGVLSYTF; cdr3_nt: TGTGCCAGCAGCGAAGGCGGGGTTTTGAGCTACACCTTC
clone_size: many; j_call: TRBJ1-6; d_call: -; v_call: TRBV9; cdr3_aa: CASSGSNSPLHF; cdr3_nt: TGTGCCAGCAGCGGGTCGAATTCACCCCTCCACTTT
clone_size: -; j_call: TRBJ2-3; d_call: -; v_call: TRBV7-9; cdr3_aa: CASTSRTSTDTQYF; cdr3_nt: TGTGCCAGCACCTCGAGAACTAGCACAGATACGCAGTATTTT
clone_size: -; j_call: TRBJ1-4; d_call: -; v_call: TRBV29-1; cdr3_aa: CSVARQGVEKLFF; cdr3_nt: TGCAGCGTTGCAAGGCAGGGTGTGGAAAAACTGTTTTTT
clone_size: -; j_call: TRBJ2-1; d_call: TRBD2; v_call: TRBV4-2; cdr3_aa: CASSQLLAGGNEQFF; cdr3_nt: TGTGCCAGCAGCCAACTACTAGCGGGAGGCAATGAGCAGTTCTTC
clone_size: -; j_call: TRBJ2-7; d_call: -; v_call: TRBV5-1; cdr3_aa: CASSPDGGGYEQYF; cdr3_nt: TGCGCCAGCAGCCCAGACGGGGGCGGCTACGAGCAGTACTTC
clone_size: -; j_call: TRBJ2-1; d_call: TRBD1; v_call: TRBV20-1; cdr3_aa: CSAPPGQAISYNEQFF; cdr3_nt: TGCAGTGCTCCTCCAGGACAGGCAATTTCCTACAATGAGCAGTTCTTC
clone_size: once; j_call: TRBJ1-1; d_call: -; v_call: TRBV20-1; cdr3_aa: CSARGVRAQTEAFF; cdr3_nt: TGCAGTGCTAGAGGGGTCAGGGCTCAAACTGAAGCTTTCTTT
clone_size: -; j_call: TRBJ2-3; d_call: -; v_call: TRBV5-1; cdr3_aa: CASSLRSGTDTQYF; cdr3_nt: TGCGCCAGCAGCTTGAGATCAGGGACAGATACGCAGTATTTT
clone_size: -; j_call: TRBJ2-6; d_call: TRBD1; v_call: TRBV5-6; cdr3_aa: CASSSYRGLGANVLTF; cdr3_nt: TGTGCCAGCAGCTCCTACAGGGGCTTGGGGGCCAACGTCCTGACTTTC